This TCR beta chain derives from a study of neurological immune-mediated disorders. Points from the study as a whole: Private repertoires in all groups were suggested by the finding that expanded clones across subjects shared no CDR3 amino acid sequences.

In its sample, this clonotype was seen many times. Antigen specificity is unknown. Each TCR transcript was tagged with a 10-nucleotide random UMI during 5'RACE. Over 190 million TCR-beta sequences, together covering 15-18 subjects, were produced by every individual sequencing run that was carried out. TCRdb re-analysed the 5' RACE reads in MiXCR, keeping a single row per CDR3 protein. The sample holds about 120,000 distinct CDR3 sequences; roughly 3.2% are singletons and the top ten take over 1%. The V segment lost 7 bases and the J segment 7 bases; nucleotides outside the gene matches: 4. This CDR3 spans 11 amino acids.

The sequenced sample consisted of PBMCs. This receptor was taken from a young woman with multiple sclerosis. The chain combines TRBV12-3 or TRBV12-4 with TRBJ2-7; 7 bases are a match to TRBD2. The CDR3 spells CASTRGGEQYF. CDR3 DNA: TGTGCCAGCACTCGCGGGGGAGAGCAGTACTTC.